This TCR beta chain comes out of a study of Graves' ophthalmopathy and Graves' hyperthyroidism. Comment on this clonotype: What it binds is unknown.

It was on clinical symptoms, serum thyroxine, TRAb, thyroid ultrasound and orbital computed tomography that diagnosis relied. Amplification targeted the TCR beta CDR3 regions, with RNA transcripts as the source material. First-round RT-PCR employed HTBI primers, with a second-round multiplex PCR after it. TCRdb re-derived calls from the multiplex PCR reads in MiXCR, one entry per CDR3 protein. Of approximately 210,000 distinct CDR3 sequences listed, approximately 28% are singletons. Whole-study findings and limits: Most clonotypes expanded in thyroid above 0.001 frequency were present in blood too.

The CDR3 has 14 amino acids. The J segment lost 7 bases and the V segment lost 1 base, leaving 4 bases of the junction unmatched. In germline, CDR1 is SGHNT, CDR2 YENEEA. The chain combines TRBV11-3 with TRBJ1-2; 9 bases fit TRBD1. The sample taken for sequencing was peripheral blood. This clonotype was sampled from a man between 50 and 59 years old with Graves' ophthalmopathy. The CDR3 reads CASSLGGQGSGYTF. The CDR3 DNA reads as TGTGCCAGCAGCTTAGGGGGACAGGGCTCTGGCTACACCTTC.